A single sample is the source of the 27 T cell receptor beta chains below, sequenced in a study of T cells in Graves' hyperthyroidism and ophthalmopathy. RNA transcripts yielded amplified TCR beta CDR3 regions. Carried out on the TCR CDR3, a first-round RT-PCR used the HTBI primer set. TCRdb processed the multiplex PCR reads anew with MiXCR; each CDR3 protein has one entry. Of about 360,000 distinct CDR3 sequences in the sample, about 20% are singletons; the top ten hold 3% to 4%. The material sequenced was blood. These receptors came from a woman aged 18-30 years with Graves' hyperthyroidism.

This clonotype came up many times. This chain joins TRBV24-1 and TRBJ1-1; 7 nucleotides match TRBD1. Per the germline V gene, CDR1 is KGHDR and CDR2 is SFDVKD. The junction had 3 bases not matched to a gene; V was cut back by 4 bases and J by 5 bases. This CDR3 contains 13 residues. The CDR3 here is CATSERGLTEAFF. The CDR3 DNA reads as TGTGCCACCAGTGAAAGGGGGCTTACTGAAGCTTTCTTT.

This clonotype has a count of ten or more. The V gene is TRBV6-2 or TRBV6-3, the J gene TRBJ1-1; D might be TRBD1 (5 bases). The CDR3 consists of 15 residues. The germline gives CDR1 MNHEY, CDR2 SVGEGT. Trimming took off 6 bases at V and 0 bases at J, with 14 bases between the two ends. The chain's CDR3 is CASRPAGRLNTEAFF. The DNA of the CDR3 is TGTGCCAGCAGGCCCGCGGGACGCTTGAACACTGAAGCTTTCTTT.

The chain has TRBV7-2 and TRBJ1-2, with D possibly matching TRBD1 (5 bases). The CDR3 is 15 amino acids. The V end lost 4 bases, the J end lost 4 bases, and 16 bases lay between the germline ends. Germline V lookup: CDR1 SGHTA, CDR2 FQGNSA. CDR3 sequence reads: CASSSPWQGPYGYTF. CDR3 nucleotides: TGTGCCAGCAGCTCCCCCTGGCAGGGTCCCTATGGCTACACCTTC.

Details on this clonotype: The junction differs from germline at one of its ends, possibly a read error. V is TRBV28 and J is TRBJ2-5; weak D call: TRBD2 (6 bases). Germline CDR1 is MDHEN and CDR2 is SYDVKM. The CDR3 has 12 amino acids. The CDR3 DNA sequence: TGTGCCAGCAGCGAACTGTTTGGGGGACTGCACTTC. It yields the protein CASSELFGGLHF.

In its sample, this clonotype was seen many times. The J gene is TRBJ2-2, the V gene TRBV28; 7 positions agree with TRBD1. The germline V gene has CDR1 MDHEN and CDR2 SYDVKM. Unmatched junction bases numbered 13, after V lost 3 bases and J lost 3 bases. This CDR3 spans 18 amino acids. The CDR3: CASSFSAPGQRYTGELFF. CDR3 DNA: TGTGCCAGCAGTTTTTCCGCCCCGGGACAGCGATACACCGGGGAGCTGTTTTTT.

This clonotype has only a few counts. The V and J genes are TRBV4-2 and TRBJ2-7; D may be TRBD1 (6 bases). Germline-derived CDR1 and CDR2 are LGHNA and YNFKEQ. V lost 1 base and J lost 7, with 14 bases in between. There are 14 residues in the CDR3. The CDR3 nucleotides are TGTGCCAGCAGCCAAGGGACAGCGTGGAGGGAGCAGTACTTC. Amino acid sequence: CASSQGTAWREQYF.

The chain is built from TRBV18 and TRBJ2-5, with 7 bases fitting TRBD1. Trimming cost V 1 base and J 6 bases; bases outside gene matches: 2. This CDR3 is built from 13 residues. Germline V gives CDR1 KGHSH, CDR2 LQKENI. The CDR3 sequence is CASSPLTGKTQYF. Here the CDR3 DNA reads TGTGCCAGCTCACCACTGACAGGGAAGACCCAGTACTTC. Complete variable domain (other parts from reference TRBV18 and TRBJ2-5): NAGVMQNPRHLVRRRGQEARLRCSPMKGHSHVYWYRQLPEEGLKFMVYLQKENIIDESGMPKERFSAEFPKEGPSILRIQQVVRGDSAAYFCASSPLTGKTQYFGPGTRLLVL.

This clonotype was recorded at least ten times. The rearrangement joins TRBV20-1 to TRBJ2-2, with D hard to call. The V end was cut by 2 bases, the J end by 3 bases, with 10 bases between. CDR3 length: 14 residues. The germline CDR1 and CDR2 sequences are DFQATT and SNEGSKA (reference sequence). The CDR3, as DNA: TGCAGTGCTAGAACGAACAGATACACCGGGGAGCTGTTTTTT. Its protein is CSARTNRYTGELFF.

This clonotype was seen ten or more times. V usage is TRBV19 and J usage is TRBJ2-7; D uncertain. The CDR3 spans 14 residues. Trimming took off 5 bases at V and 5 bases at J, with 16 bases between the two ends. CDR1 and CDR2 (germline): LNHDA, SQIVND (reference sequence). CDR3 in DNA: TGTGCCAGTAGTGAGTATCGGGTTCGTGACGAGCAGTACTTC. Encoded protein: CASSEYRVRDEQYF.

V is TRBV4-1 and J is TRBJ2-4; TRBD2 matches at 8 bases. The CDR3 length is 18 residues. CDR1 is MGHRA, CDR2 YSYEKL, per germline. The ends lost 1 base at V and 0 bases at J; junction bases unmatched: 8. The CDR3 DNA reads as TGCGCCAGCAGCCAAGGAAGGGCGGGGGGACTAGCCAAAAACATTCAGTACTTC. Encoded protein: CASSQGRAGGLAKNIQYF.

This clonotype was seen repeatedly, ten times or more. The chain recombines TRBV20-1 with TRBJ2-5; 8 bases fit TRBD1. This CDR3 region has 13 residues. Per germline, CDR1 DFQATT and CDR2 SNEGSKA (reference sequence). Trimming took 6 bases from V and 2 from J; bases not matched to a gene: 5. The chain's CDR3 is CSAAGQVQETQYF. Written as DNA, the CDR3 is TGCAGTGCCGCGGGACAGGTACAAGAGACCCAGTACTTC.

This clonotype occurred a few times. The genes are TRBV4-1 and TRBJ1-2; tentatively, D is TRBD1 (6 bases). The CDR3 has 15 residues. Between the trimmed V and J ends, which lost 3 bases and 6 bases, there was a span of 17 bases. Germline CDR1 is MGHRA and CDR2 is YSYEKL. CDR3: CASSHGPGQRHGYTF. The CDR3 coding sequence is TGCGCCAGCAGCCACGGCCCTGGACAGAGACATGGCTACACCTTC.

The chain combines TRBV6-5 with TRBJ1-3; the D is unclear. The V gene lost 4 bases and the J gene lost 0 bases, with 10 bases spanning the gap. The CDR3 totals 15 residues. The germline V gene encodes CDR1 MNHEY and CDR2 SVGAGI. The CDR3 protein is CASSWDGNSGNTIYF. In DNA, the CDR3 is TGTGCCAGCAGTTGGGATGGAAACTCTGGAAACACCATATATTTT.

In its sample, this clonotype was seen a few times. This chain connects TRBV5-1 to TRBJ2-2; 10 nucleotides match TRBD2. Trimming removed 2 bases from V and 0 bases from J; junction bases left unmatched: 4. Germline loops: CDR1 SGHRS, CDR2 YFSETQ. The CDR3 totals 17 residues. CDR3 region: CASSFASGSANTGELFF. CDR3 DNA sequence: TGCGCCAGCAGCTTCGCTAGCGGGAGCGCGAACACCGGGGAGCTGTTTTTT.

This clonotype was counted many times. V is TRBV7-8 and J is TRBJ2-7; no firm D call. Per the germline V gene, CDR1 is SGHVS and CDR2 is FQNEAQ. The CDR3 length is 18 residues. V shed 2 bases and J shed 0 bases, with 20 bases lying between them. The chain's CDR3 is CASSLRTTGPLSSYEQYF. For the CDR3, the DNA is TGTGCCAGCAGCTTAAGGACCACGGGCCCCCTAAGCTCCTACGAGCAGTACTTC.

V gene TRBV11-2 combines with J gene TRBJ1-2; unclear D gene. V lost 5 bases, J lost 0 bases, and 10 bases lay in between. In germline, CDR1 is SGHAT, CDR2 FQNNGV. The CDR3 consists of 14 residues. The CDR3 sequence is CASSLSAANYGYTF. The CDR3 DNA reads TGTGCCAGCAGCCTCTCGGCAGCTAACTATGGCTACACCTTC.

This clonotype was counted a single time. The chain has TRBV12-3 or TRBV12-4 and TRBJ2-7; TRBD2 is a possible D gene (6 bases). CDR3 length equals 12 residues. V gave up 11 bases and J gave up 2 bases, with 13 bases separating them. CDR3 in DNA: TGTGCCTCCGGGGGTGGTCCCTACGAGCAGTACTTC. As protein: CASGGGPYEQYF.

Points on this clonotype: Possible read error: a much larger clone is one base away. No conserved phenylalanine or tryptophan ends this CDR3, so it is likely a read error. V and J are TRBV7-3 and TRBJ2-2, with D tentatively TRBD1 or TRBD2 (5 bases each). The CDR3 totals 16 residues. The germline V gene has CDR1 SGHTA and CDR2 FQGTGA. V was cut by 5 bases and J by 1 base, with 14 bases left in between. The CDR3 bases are TGTGCCAGCAGCCGGAGGCCGGGGCAGAACACCGGGGAGCTGTTTTAT. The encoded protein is CASSRRPGQNTGELFY.

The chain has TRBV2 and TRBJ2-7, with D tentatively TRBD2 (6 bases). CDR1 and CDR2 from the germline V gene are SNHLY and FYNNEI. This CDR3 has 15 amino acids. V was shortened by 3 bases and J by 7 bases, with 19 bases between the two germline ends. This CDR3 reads CASSDWGDPAWEQYF. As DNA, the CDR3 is TGTGCCAGCAGTGATTGGGGGGACCCCGCCTGGGAGCAGTACTTC. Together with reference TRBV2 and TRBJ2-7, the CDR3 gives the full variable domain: EPEVTQTPSHQVTQMGQEVILRCVPISNHLYFYWYRQILGQKVEFLVSFYNNEISEKSEIFDDQFSVERPDGSNFTLKIRSTKLEDSAMYFCASSDWGDPAWEQYFGPGTRLTVT.

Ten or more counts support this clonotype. Here the CDR3 reads CASSLVRHPYEQYF. The CDR3 DNA follows: TGTGCCAGCAGCTTAGTCCGCCATCCCTACGAGCAGTACTTC. The chain combines TRBV11-2 with TRBJ2-7; no definite D call. CDR1 SGHAT and CDR2 FQNNGV come from the germline V gene. V was shortened by 1 base and J by 2 bases, with 9 bases between the two germline ends. There are 14 residues in the CDR3.

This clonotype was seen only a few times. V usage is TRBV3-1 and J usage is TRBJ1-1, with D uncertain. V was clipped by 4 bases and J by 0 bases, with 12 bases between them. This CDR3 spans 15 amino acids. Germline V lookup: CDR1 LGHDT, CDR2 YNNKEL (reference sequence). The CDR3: CASSPTAHLNTEAFF. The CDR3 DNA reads TGTGCCAGCAGCCCCACAGCACATCTGAACACTGAAGCTTTCTTT.

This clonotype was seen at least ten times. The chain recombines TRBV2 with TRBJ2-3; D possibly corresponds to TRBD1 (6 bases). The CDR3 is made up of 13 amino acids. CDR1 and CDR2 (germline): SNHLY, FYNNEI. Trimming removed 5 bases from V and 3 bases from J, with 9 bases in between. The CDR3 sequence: CASSLTGTDTQYF. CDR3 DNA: TGTGCCAGCAGTCTAACAGGGACAGATACGCAGTATTTT.

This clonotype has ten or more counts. Written as DNA, the CDR3 is TGTGCCAGCAGCTCCCTAGACACTGAAGCTTTCTTT. It translates to CASSSLDTEAFF. V gene TRBV7-9 combines with J gene TRBJ1-1; D is undetermined. The V and J ends lost 4 bases and 3 bases respectively, with 6 bases between them. The CDR3 length is 12 residues. Germline lookup yields CDR1 SEHNR and CDR2 FQNEAQ (reference sequence).

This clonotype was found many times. The CDR3 DNA is TGTGCCAGCAGCTTAGAGCCAGTTCAAGAGACCCAGTACTTC. This sequence encodes CASSLEPVQETQYF. The chain carries TRBV7-8 and TRBJ2-5, with no clear D. Germline CDR1 reads SGHVS; CDR2 reads FQNEAQ. Trimming stripped 1 base from V and 2 bases from J, with 8 bases between. The CDR3 extends over 14 amino acids.

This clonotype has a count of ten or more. The CDR3 DNA sequence: TGTGCCAGCAAGGGAAACAGGGACTTCACTGAAGCTTTCTTT. It translates to CASKGNRDFTEAFF. V and J are TRBV12-3 or TRBV12-4 and TRBJ1-1, with a tentative D call TRBD1 (6 bases). The germline V and J ends were trimmed by 7 bases and 4 bases, with 16 bases remaining between them. The CDR3 consists of 14 residues.

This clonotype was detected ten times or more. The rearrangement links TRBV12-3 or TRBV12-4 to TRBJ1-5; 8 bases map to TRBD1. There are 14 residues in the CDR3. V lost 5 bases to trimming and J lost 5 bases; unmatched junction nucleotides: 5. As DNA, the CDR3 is TGTGCCAGCAGTGGAGAGACAGGGGATCAGCCCCAGCATTTT. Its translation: CASSGETGDQPQHF.

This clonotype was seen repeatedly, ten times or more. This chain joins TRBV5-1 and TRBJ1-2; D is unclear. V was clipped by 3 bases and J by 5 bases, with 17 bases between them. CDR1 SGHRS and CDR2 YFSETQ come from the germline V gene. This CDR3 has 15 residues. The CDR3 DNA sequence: TGCGCCAGCAGCTCACATAAGGGAGATTCTTATGGCTACACCTTC. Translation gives CASSSHKGDSYGYTF.